This TCR beta chain was sequenced in a study of spatial heterogeneity in lung cancer (dated by TCRdb to between 2017 and 2020). About the study as a whole: More beta-chain than alpha-chain transcripts were consistently detected, likely reflecting higher beta-chain transcript abundance. In the raw uncorrected reads, each unique combination of TCR and UMI appeared more than ten times on average. TCR repertoire features were related to nonsynonymous mutation counts determined by whole-exome sequencing of tumor tissue. At surgery, over 200 tumor regions, 61 to 75 matched nontumor lung samples and more than 55 PBMC samples were TCR-sequenced for both alpha and beta chains. The study quantitatively compared TCR alpha and beta repertoires across multiple tumor regions, matched nontumor lung and blood in non-small cell lung cancer. Results the study describes overall, beyond this receptor: Ubiquitous expanded tumor TCRs showed up in blood more often at tumor resection than at routine follow-up. Confirming at a functional level the hypothesis that regional TCRs recognize regional mutations was considered to require additional single-cell paired TCR alpha and beta sequencing.

V ends up 1 base short and J 8 bases short, with an unmatched junction base count of 6. Looking up the germline V gene (reference sequence) yields CDR1 MNHEY and CDR2 SMNVEV. There are 15 amino acids in the CDR3, from cysteine to phenylalanine inclusive. Just CDR3 DNA is preserved here, 45 bases in frame from base 1. Libraries were made using 5' RACE. Sequencing relied on a NextSeq 500. To allow correction of PCR and sequencing errors, the TCR library protocol tagged every TCR cDNA molecule with a unique molecular identifier. The authors' analysis ran thus. TCR identification, UMI-based error correction and CDR3 extraction were performed with Decombinator tools. Expanded TCRs were defined as those above a frequency of 2 per 1,000, corresponding to the top 1% of the tumor frequency distribution. Each repertoire was subsampled 100 times to 5,000 TCRs, after which Renyi diversity was computed with the R vegan package. CDR3 similarity networks were built from amino acid triplet string-kernel similarity, with CDR3s being connected when pairwise similarity was above 0.82. TCRdb trimmed public reads at Q25 via fastp, called clones via MiXCR and kept in-frame beta chains. A single entry per CDR3 protein holds the most common genes and DNA from its merged rows. For this entry, the V and J calls and clone size follow TCRdb and not the study's own pipeline. Recorded for this sample are tens of thousands of distinct CDR3 sequences; less than 6% of them occurred a single time. 11% of the sample is held by the ten biggest clonotypes.

The time point label on this specimen signifies: sample taken at primary tumor resection. For TCR sequencing, whole RNA was extracted from tumor and nontumor lung tissue, or from cryopreserved PBMC samples, and no cell sorting was done. The donors were 70 or so patients from the lung TRACERx cohort who had early-stage, untreated non-small cell lung cancer. Only patients with enough RNA available from two or more tumor regions were chosen for TCR sequencing. This clonotype was counted a few times. The clone's antigen remains unknown. It has no much larger one-base neighbor in the sample; base qualities were not kept.

The TCR originated in a male donor with early-stage non-small cell lung cancer. The sequences come from PBMCs, collected at surgery. The V and J segments used are TRBV27 and TRBJ1-4; TRBD1 lines up with 8 middle nucleotides. The encoded CDR3 is CASSLYGTGGEKLFF. The sequenced DNA is TGTGCCAGCAGTTTATACGGGACAGGAGGAGAAAAACTGTTTTTT.